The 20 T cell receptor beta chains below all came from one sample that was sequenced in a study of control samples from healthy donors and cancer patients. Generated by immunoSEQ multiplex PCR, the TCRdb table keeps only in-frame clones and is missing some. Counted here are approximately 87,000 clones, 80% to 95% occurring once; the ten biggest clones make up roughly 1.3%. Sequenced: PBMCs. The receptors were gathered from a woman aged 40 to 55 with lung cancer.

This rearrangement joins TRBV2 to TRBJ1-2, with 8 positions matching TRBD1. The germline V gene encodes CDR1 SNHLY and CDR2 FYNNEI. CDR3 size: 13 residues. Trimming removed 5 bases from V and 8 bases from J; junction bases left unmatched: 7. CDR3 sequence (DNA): TGTGCCAGCAGTCTACAGGGGGGAGGCGGCTACACCTTC. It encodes CASSLQGGGGYTF. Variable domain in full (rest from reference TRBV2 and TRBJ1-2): EPEVTQTPSHQVTQMGQEVILRCVPISNHLYFYWYRQILGQKVEFLVSFYNNEISEKSEIFDDQFSVERPDGSNFTLKIRSTKLEDSAMYFCASSLQGGGGYTFGSGTRLTVV.

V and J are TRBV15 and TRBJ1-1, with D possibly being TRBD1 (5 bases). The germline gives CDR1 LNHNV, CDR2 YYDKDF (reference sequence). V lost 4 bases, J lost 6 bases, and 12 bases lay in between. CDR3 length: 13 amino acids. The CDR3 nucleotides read TGTGCCACCAGCAACCGACAGATAGCTGAAGCTTTCTTT. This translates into CATSNRQIAEAFF.

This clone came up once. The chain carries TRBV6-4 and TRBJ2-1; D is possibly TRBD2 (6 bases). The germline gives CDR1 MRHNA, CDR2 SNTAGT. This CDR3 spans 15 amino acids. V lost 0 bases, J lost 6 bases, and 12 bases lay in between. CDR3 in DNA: TGTGCCAGCAGTGACTCTGTGCGGGGAGGCAATGAGCAGTTCTTC. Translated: CASSDSVRGGNEQFF.

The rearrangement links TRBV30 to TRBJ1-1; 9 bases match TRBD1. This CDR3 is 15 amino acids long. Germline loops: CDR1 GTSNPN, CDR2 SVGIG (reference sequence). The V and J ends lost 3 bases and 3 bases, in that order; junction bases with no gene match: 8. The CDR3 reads CAWRAEGQGYTEAFF. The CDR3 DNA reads TGTGCCTGGAGAGCGGAAGGACAGGGGTACACTGAAGCTTTCTTT.

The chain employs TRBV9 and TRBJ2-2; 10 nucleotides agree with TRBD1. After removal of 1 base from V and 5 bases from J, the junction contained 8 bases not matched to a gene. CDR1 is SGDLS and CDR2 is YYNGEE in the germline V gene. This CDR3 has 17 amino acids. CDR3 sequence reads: CASSVPRDRGGTGELFF. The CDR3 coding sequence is TGTGCCAGCAGCGTACCAAGGGACAGGGGAGGGACCGGGGAGCTGTTTTTT.

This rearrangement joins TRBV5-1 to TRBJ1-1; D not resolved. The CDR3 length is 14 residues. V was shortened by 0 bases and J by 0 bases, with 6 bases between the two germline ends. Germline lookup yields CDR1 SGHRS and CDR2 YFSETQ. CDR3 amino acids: CASSLEQLNTEAFF. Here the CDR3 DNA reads TGCGCCAGCAGCTTGGAACAGTTGAACACTGAAGCTTTCTTT.

CDR3 in amino acids: CASRPTATNEKLFF. The CDR3 region has the DNA TGTGCCAGCAGACCAACTGCAACTAATGAAAAACTGTTTTTT. This rearrangement joins TRBV27 to TRBJ1-4, with D unclear. The germline V gene encodes CDR1 MNHEY and CDR2 SMNVEV (reference sequence). There are 14 residues in the CDR3. Trimming took 6 bases from V and 0 from J, leaving 8 bases between them.

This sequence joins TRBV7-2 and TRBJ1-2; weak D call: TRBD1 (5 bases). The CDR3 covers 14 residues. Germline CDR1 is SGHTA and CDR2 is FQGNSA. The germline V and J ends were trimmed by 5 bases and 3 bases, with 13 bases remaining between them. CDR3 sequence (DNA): TGTGCCAGCAGCCCGGGGCGGGGGGACTATGGCTACACCTTC. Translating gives CASSPGRGDYGYTF.

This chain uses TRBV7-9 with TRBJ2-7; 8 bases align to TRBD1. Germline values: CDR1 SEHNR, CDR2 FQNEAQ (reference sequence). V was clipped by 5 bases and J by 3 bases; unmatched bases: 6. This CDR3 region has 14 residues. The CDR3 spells CASSAGQGGYEQYF. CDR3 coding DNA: TGTGCCAGCAGCGCAGGACAGGGTGGCTACGAGCAGTACTTC. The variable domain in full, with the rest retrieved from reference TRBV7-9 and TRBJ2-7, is DTGVSQNPRHKITKRGQNVTFRCDPISEHNRLYWYRQTLGQGPEFLTYFQNEAQLEKSRLLSDRFSAERPKGSFSTLEIQRTEQGDSAMYLCASSAGQGGYEQYFGPGTRLTVT.

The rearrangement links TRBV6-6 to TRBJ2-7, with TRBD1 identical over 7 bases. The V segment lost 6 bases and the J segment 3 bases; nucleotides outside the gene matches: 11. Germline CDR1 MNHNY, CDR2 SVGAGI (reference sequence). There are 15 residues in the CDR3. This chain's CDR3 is CASRPPGQIFYEQYF. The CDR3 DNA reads TGTGCCAGCAGACCCCCGGGACAGATCTTCTACGAGCAGTACTTC.

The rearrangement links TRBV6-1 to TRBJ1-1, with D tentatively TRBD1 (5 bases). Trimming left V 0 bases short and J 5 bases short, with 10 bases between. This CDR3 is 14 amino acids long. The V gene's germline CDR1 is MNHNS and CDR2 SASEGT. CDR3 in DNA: TGTGCCAGCAGTGAAGCGGGGGGAGGGACTGAAGCTTTCTTT. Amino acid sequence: CASSEAGGGTEAFF.

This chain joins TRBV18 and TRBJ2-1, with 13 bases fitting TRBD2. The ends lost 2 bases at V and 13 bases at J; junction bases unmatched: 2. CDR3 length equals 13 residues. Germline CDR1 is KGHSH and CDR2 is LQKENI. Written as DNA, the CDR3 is TGTGCCAGCTCACCAGGGACTAGCGGGGAACAGTTCTTC. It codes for CASSPGTSGEQFF.

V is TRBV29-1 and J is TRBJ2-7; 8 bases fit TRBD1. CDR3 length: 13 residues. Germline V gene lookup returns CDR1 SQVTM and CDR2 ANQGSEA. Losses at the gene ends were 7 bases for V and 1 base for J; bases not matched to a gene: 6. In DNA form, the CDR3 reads TGCAGCGCAAAGGACAGGGTTTCCTACGAGCAGTACTTC. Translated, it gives CSAKDRVSYEQYF.

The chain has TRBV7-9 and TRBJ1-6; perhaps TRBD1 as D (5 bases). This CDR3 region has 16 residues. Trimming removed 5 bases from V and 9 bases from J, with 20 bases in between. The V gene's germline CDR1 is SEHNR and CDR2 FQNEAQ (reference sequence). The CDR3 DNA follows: TGTGCCAGCAGCCAAAAACCGGGACGGGGCCTTTCACCCCTCCACTTT. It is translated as CASSQKPGRGLSPLHF.

In nucleotides, the CDR3 is TGTGCCTGGAGTGTACTCCGCTCCGGGGAGCTGTTTTTT. Translated: CAWSVLRSGELFF. The V gene is TRBV30, the J gene TRBJ2-2; D remains unclear. Deletions cut 0 bases from V and 6 bases from J, with 8 bases between. The germline V gene encodes CDR1 GTSNPN and CDR2 SVGIG (reference sequence). CDR3 size: 13 residues.

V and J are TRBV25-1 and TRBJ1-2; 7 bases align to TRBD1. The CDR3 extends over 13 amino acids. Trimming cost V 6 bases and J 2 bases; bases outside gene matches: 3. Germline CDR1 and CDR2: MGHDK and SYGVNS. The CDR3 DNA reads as TGTGCCAGCAGGCAGGGGGTGAACTATGGCTACACCTTC. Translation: CASRQGVNYGYTF.

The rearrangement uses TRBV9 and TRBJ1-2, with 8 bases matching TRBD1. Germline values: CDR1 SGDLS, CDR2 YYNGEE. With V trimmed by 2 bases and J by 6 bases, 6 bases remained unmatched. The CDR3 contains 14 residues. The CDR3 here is CASSVQSGGNGYTF. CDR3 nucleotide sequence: TGTGCCAGCAGCGTCCAGTCAGGGGGCAATGGCTACACCTTC.

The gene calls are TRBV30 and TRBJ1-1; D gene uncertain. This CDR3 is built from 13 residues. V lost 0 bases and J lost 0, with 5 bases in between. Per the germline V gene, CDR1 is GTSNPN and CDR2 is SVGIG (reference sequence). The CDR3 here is CAWSVGLNTEAFF. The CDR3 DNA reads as TGTGCCTGGAGTGTAGGGTTGAACACTGAAGCTTTCTTT. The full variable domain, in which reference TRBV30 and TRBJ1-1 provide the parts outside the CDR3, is SQTIHQWPATLVQPVGSPLSLECTVEGTSNPNLYWYRQAAGRGLQLLFYSVGIGQISSEVPQNLSASRPQDRQFILSSKKLLLSDSGFYLCAWSVGLNTEAFFGQGTRLTVV.

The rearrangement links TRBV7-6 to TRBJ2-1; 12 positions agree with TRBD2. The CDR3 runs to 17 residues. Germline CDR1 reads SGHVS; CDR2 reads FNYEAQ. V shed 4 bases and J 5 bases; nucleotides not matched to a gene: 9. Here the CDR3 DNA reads TGTGCCAGCAGCTCCCGGCCCCTAGCGGGGGGGAACAATGAGCAGTTCTTC. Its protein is CASSSRPLAGGNNEQFF.

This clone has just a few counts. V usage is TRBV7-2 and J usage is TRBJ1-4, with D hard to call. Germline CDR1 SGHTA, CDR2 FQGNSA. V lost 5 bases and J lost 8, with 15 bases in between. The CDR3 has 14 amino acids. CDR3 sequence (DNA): TGTGCCAGCAGCGTCCGGTCTGGGAACGAAAAACTGTTTTTT. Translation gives CASSVRSGNEKLFF.